These T cell receptor beta chains were read from a single sample in a study of vaccination effects on CD4 cells after COVID-19. TCRdb's table, derived via immunoSEQ multiplex PCR, lists solely in-frame clones and lacks some. The table has tens of thousands of clones, over 65% seen once. What these receptors recognize is not known. The sample was CD4+ T cells from PBMCs cultured without peptide, taken after COVID-19 vaccination. These receptor sequences come from a human donor who had a prior SARS-CoV-2 infection. Each CDR3 is given with its conserved first and last residue. D genes are given only for firm matches. Expanded clones are given a class, and other clones once, few, many or no size at all.

v_gene: TRBV20-1; j_gene: TRBJ2-7; d_gene: TRBD1; abundance: medium-sized; CDR3aa: CSASLGTGGREQYF; CDR3nt: TGCAGTGCTAGTTTGGGAACAGGGGGGCGCGAGCAGTACTTC
v_gene: TRBV7-9; j_gene: TRBJ2-7; d_gene: NA; abundance: NA; CDR3aa: CASSFGWGTGDRGSSW; CDR3nt: NA
v_gene: TRBV10-3; j_gene: TRBJ1-3; d_gene: NA; abundance: NA; CDR3aa: CATVGRYGSSGNTIYF; CDR3nt: TGTGCCACCGTTGGTCGCTACGGGAGCTCTGGAAACACCATATATTTT
v_gene: TRBV3-1/TRBV3-2; j_gene: TRBJ1-4; d_gene: NA; abundance: NA; CDR3aa: CASSHYKGPANEKLFF; CDR3nt: TGTGCCAGCAGCCACTACAAGGGGCCGGCTAATGAAAAACTGTTTTTT
v_gene: TRBV2; j_gene: TRBJ2-5; d_gene: TRBD2; abundance: once; CDR3aa: CASSTKAGVGETQYF; CDR3nt: TGTGCCAGCAGCACCAAAGCGGGGGTCGGGGAGACCCAGTACTTC
v_gene: TRBV3-1/TRBV3-2; j_gene: TRBJ1-3; d_gene: NA; abundance: NA; CDR3aa: CASSQWRGTAGNTIYF; CDR3nt: TGTGCCAGCAGCCAATGGAGGGGGACTGCTGGAAACACCATATATTTT
v_gene: TRBV4-2; j_gene: TRBJ2-2; d_gene: TRBD2; abundance: NA; CDR3aa: CASSLGLAGEAAGELFF; CDR3nt: TGTGCCAGCAGCCTTGGACTAGCGGGAGAGGCGGCCGGGGAGCTGTTTTTT
v_gene: TRBV25-1; j_gene: TRBJ2-2; d_gene: NA; abundance: few; CDR3aa: CASTGVWTGELFF; CDR3nt: TGTGCCAGCACAGGGGTCTGGACCGGGGAGCTGTTTTTT
v_gene: TRBV7-2; j_gene: TRBJ1-1; d_gene: NA; abundance: once; CDR3aa: CASKRMGRGTEAFF; CDR3nt: TGTGCCAGCAAGAGGATGGGCCGGGGCACTGAAGCTTTCTTT
v_gene: TRBV5-1; j_gene: TRBJ2-3; d_gene: NA; abundance: NA; CDR3aa: CASSRVRGINTDTQYF; CDR3nt: TGCGCCAGCAGCCGGGTCCGGGGGATTAACACAGATACGCAGTATTTT
v_gene: TRBV1; j_gene: TRBJ2-1; d_gene: NA; abundance: few; CDR3aa: CTDTSGAGYEQFF; CDR3nt: TGCACCGACACTAGCGGCGCCGGCTATGAGCAGTTCTTC
v_gene: TRBV5-1; j_gene: TRBJ2-3; d_gene: NA; abundance: NA; CDR3aa: CASSRLTRSPDTQYF; CDR3nt: TGCGCCAGCAGCCGATTGACTAGGTCCCCAGATACGCAGTATTTT
v_gene: TRBV6-5; j_gene: TRBJ2-7; d_gene: NA; abundance: NA; CDR3aa: CASSYLGGGTYEQYF; CDR3nt: TGTGCCAGCAGTTACCTGGGGGGAGGAACCTACGAGCAGTACTTC
v_gene: TRBV5-4; j_gene: TRBJ1-6; d_gene: NA; abundance: few; CDR3aa: CASSPGQGSPLHF; CDR3nt: TGTGCCAGCAGCCCCGGGCAAGGTTCACCCCTCCACTTT
v_gene: TRBV7-2; j_gene: TRBJ1-4; d_gene: NA; abundance: NA; CDR3aa: CASSLDVAEKLFF; CDR3nt: TGTGCCAGCAGCTTGGATGTAGCTGAAAAACTGTTTTTT
v_gene: TRBV5-1; j_gene: TRBJ1-4; d_gene: NA; abundance: NA; CDR3aa: CASSVPLNTEGEKLFF; CDR3nt: TGCGCCAGCAGCGTCCCTCTAAATACGGAGGGGGAAAAACTGTTTTTT
v_gene: TRBV9; j_gene: TRBJ2-2; d_gene: NA; abundance: once; CDR3aa: CASSVSDTGELFF; CDR3nt: TGTGCCAGCAGCGTCAGTGACACCGGGGAGCTGTTTTTT
v_gene: TRBV24-1; j_gene: TRBJ2-3; d_gene: NA; abundance: once; CDR3aa: CATSDPIAGRGAADTQYF; CDR3nt: TGTGCCACCAGTGATCCCATCGCAGGTCGGGGGGCTGCAGATACGCAGTATTTT
v_gene: TRBV10-3; j_gene: TRBJ1-2; d_gene: NA; abundance: NA; CDR3aa: CAISATTDSIYTF; CDR3nt: TGTGCCATCAGTGCTACGACCGATTCGATCTACACCTTC
v_gene: TRBV6-5; j_gene: TRBJ2-7; d_gene: TRBD1; abundance: NA; CDR3aa: CASSRQGTYEQYF; CDR3nt: TGTGCCAGCAGTAGACAGGGAACCTACGAGCAGTACTTC
v_gene: TRBV3-1/TRBV3-2; j_gene: TRBJ2-5; d_gene: TRBD2; abundance: NA; CDR3aa: CASSQSLLAGGKPLETQYF; CDR3nt: TGTGCCAGCAGCCAATCATTACTAGCGGGGGGGAAACCTTTGGAGACCCAGTACTTC
v_gene: TRBV6-5; j_gene: TRBJ2-7; d_gene: NA; abundance: NA; CDR3aa: CASRVKPRSYEQYF; CDR3nt: TGTGCCAGCAGGGTAAAACCTCGCTCCTACGAGCAGTACTTC
v_gene: TRBV2; j_gene: TRBJ1-1; d_gene: NA; abundance: NA; CDR3aa: CASSIHENTEAFF; CDR3nt: TGTGCCAGCAGTATACATGAGAACACTGAAGCTTTCTTT
v_gene: TRBV5-5; j_gene: TRBJ2-7; d_gene: TRBD1; abundance: NA; CDR3aa: CASSGAGTASYEQYF; CDR3nt: TGTGCCAGCAGCGGTGCCGGGACAGCCTCCTACGAGCAGTACTTC
v_gene: TRBV2; j_gene: TRBJ1-3; d_gene: NA; abundance: NA; CDR3aa: CASSESGSPTGNTIYF; CDR3nt: TGTGCCAGCAGTGAGTCCGGCAGTCCAACTGGAAACACCATATATTTT
v_gene: TRBV27; j_gene: TRBJ1-4; d_gene: TRBD1; abundance: once; CDR3aa: CASSSPGQGMEKLFF; CDR3nt: TGTGCCAGCAGTTCCCCGGGACAGGGAATGGAAAAACTGTTTTTT
v_gene: TRBV6-6; j_gene: TRBJ2-5; d_gene: NA; abundance: NA; CDR3aa: CASSLGHGAGQETQYF; CDR3nt: TGTGCCAGCAGTTTGGGACATGGGGCAGGACAAGAGACCCAGTACTTC
v_gene: TRBV5-1; j_gene: TRBJ1-3; d_gene: NA; abundance: few; CDR3aa: CASSLGTAAGNTIYF; CDR3nt: TGCGCCAGCAGCCTGGGGACGGCAGCTGGAAACACCATATATTTT
v_gene: TRBV15; j_gene: TRBJ2-7; d_gene: NA; abundance: NA; CDR3aa: CATSRDLPYEQYF; CDR3nt: TGTGCCACCAGCAGAGACCTCCCCTACGAGCAGTACTTC
v_gene: TRBV5-1; j_gene: TRBJ2-2; d_gene: TRBD1; abundance: few; CDR3aa: CASKIPGQGITGELFF; CDR3nt: TGCGCCAGCAAAATACCGGGACAGGGGATCACCGGGGAGCTGTTTTTT
v_gene: TRBV3-1/TRBV3-2; j_gene: TRBJ2-3; d_gene: TRBD2; abundance: NA; CDR3aa: CASSQDPSGGTDTQYF; CDR3nt: TGTGCCAGCAGCCAAGATCCTAGCGGGGGCACAGATACGCAGTATTTT
v_gene: TRBV3-1/TRBV3-2; j_gene: TRBJ2-1; d_gene: NA; abundance: few; CDR3aa: CASSPLTVSYNEQFF; CDR3nt: TGTGCCAGCAGCCCCTTGACAGTCTCCTACAATGAGCAGTTCTTC
v_gene: TRBV7-2; j_gene: TRBJ2-7; d_gene: NA; abundance: NA; CDR3aa: CASSLEYGYEQYF; CDR3nt: TGTGCCAGCAGCTTAGAGTACGGCTACGAGCAGTACTTC
v_gene: TRBV7-2; j_gene: TRBJ2-7; d_gene: TRBD2; abundance: NA; CDR3aa: CASSPAGLAAGVEQYF; CDR3nt: TGTGCCAGCAGCCCCGCGGGCCTAGCGGCGGGAGTCGAGCAGTACTTC
v_gene: TRBV19; j_gene: TRBJ2-7; d_gene: TRBD1; abundance: once; CDR3aa: CASSPTGGGNEQYF; CDR3nt: TGTGCCAGTAGTCCGACAGGGGGTGGCAACGAGCAGTACTTC
v_gene: TRBV5-6; j_gene: TRBJ1-5; d_gene: NA; abundance: NA; CDR3aa: CASSLSRTLRDQPQHF; CDR3nt: TGTGCCAGCAGCTTATCCAGGACACTAAGGGATCAGCCCCAGCATTTT
v_gene: TRBV5-4; j_gene: TRBJ1-1; d_gene: NA; abundance: NA; CDR3aa: CASSLFLGALMNTEAFF; CDR3nt: TGTGCCAGCAGCTTGTTTTTGGGGGCCCTTATGAACACTGAAGCTTTCTTT
v_gene: TRBV5-1; j_gene: TRBJ1-1; d_gene: NA; abundance: NA; CDR3aa: CASSLVFRAAANTEAFF; CDR3nt: TGCGCCAGCAGCTTGGTCTTTCGGGCGGCAGCAAACACTGAAGCTTTCTTT
v_gene: TRBV16; j_gene: TRBJ2-5; d_gene: TRBD1; abundance: NA; CDR3aa: CASSQSRGGGTGETQYF; CDR3nt: TGTGCCAGCAGCCAAAGTAGAGGGGGCGGTACTGGAGAGACCCAGTACTTC
v_gene: TRBV6-5; j_gene: TRBJ1-5; d_gene: NA; abundance: NA; CDR3aa: CASTWTANQPQHF; CDR3nt: TGTGCCAGCACCTGGACGGCAAATCAGCCCCAGCATTTT